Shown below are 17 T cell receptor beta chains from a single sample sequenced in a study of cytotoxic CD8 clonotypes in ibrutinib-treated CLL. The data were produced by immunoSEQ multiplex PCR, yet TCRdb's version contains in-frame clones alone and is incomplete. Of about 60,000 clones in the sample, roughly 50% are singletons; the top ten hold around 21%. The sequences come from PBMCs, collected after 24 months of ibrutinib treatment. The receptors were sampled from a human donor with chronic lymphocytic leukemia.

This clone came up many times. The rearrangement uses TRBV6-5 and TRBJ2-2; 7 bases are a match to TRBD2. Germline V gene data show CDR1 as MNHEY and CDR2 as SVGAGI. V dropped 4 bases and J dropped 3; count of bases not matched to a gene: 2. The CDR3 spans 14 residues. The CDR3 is CASSSSGDTGELFF. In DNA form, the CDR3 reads TGTGCCAGCAGTTCGAGCGGGGACACCGGGGAGCTGTTTTTT.

Here the CDR3 reads CASRRRDAGLHYGYTF. The CDR3 coding sequence is TGTGCCAGCAGAAGAAGGGACGCCGGACTACACTATGGCTACACCTTC. V is TRBV27 and J is TRBJ1-2, with TRBD1 as a possible D gene (5 bases). The V gene's germline CDR1 is MNHEY and CDR2 SMNVEV (reference sequence). Trimming cost V 6 bases and J 3 bases, with 20 bases left between them. The CDR3 totals 16 residues.

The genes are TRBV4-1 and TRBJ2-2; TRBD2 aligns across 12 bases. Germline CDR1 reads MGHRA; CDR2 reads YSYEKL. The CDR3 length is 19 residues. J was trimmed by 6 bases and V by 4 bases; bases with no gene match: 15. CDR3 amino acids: CASSPGPGETSGSSGELFF. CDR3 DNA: TGCGCCAGCAGCCCTGGGCCCGGGGAGACTAGCGGGAGTTCCGGGGAGCTGTTTTTT.

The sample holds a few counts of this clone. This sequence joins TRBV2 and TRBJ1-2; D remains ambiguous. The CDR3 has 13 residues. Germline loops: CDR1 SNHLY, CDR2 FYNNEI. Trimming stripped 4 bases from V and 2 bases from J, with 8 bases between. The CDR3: CASSANINYGYTF. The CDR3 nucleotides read TGTGCCAGCAGTGCCAACATAAACTATGGCTACACCTTC.

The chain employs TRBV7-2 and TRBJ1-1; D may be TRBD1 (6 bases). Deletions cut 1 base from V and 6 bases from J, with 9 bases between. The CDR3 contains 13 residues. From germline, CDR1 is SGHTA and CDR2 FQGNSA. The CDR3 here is CASSLGGGPEAFF. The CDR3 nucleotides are TGTGCCAGCAGCTTAGGGGGGGGCCCTGAAGCTTTCTTT.

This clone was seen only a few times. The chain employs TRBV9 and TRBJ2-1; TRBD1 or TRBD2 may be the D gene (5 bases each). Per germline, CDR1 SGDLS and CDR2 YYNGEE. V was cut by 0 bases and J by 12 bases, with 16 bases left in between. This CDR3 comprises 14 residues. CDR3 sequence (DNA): TGTGCCAGCAGCGTAGGGACTTACACCCAGGGGCAGTTCTTC. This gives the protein CASSVGTYTQGQFF. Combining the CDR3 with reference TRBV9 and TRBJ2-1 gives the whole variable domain DSGVTQTPKHLITATGQRVTLRCSPRSGDLSVYWYQQSLDQGLQFLIQYYNGEERAKGNILERFSAQQFPDLHSELNLSSLELGDSALYFCASSVGTYTQGQFFGPGTRLTVL.

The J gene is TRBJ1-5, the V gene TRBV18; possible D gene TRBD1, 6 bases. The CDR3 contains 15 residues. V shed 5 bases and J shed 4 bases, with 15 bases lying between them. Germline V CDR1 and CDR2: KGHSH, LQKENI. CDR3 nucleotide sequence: TGTGCCAGCTCAACCACCGGGACACAAAATCAGCCCCAGCATTTT. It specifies CASSTTGTQNQPQHF.

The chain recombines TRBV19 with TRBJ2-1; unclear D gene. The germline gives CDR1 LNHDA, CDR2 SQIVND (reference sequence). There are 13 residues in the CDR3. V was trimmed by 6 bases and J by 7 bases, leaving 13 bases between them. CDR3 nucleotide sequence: TGTGCCAGTAGCACGGAGTGGCGAAATGAGCAGTTCTTC. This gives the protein CASSTEWRNEQFF. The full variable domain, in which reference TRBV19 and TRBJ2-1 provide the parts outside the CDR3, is DGGITQSPKYLFRKEGQNVTLSCEQNLNHDAMYWYRQDPGQGLRLIYYSQIVNDFQKGDIAEGYSVSREKKESFPLTVTSAQKNPTAFYLCASSTEWRNEQFFGPGTRLTVL.

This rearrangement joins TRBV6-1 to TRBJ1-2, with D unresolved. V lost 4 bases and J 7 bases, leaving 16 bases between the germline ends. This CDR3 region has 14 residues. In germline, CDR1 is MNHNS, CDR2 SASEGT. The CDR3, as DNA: TGTGCCAGCAGTGTGGGCAGTCCCCGTGGTGGCTACACCTTC. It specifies CASSVGSPRGGYTF.

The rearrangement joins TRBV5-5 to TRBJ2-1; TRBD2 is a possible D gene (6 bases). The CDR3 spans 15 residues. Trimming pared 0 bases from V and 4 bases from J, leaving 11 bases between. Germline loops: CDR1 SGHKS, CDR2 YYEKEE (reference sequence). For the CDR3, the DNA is TGTGCCAGCAGCTTGGTGGTAGCGGATTACAATGAGCAGTTCTTC. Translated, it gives CASSLVVADYNEQFF.

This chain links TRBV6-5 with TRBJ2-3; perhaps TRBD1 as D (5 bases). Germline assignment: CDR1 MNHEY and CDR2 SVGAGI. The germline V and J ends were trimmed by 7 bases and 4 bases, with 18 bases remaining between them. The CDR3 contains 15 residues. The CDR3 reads CASTRQGNPSDTQYF. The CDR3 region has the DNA TGTGCCAGCACTAGGCAGGGAAATCCCTCAGATACGCAGTATTTT.

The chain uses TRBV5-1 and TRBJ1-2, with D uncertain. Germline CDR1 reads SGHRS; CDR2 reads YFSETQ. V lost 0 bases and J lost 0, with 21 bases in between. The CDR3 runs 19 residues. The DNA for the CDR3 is TGCGCCAGCAGCTTGGCTGCAGGCACTACGGTCTTCTCTAACTATGGCTACACCTTC. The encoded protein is CASSLAAGTTVFSNYGYTF.

Written as DNA, the CDR3 is TGTGCCAGCAGTTTACGTCAGGGGCTTGGCACAGATACGCAGTATTTT. It is translated as CASSLRQGLGTDTQYF. The V and J genes are TRBV28 and TRBJ2-3, with a possible D match to TRBD1 (6 bases). V lost 2 bases and J 1 base, leaving 13 bases between the germline ends. In germline, CDR1 is MDHEN, CDR2 SYDVKM. CDR3 length: 16 amino acids. The full variable domain, with the rest looked up from reference TRBV28 and TRBJ2-3, is DVKVTQSSRYLVKRTGEKVFLECVQDMDHENMFWYRQDPGLGLRLIYFSYDVKMKEKGDIPEGYSVSREKKERFSLILESASTNQTSMYLCASSLRQGLGTDTQYFGPGTRLTVL.

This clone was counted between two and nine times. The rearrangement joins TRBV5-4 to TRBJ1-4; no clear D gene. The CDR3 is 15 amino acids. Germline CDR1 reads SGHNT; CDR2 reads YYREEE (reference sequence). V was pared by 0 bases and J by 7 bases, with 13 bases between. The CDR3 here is CASSLGAGVGEKLFF. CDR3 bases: TGTGCCAGCAGCTTGGGGGCTGGCGTTGGTGAAAAACTGTTTTTT.

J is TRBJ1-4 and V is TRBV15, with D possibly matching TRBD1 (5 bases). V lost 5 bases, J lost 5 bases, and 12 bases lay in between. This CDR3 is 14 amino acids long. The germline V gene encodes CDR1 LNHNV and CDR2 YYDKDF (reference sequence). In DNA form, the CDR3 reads TGTGCCACCAGCCTTGGGGGGTTAAATGAAAAACTGTTTTTT. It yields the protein CATSLGGLNEKLFF.

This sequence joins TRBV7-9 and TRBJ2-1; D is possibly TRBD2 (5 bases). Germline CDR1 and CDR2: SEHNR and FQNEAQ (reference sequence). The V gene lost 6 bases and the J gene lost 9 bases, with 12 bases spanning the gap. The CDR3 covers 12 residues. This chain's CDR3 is CASRIGGGEQFF. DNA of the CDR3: TGTGCCAGCAGAATTGGAGGTGGTGAGCAGTTCTTC.

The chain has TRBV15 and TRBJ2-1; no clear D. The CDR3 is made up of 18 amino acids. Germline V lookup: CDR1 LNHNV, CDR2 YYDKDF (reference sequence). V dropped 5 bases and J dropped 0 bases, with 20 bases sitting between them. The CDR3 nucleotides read TGTGCCACCAGCCCATGGGGTGAGTTCCTTAGCTCCTACAATGAGCAGTTCTTC. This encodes CATSPWGEFLSSYNEQFF. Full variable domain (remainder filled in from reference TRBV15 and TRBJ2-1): DAMVIQNPRYQVTQFGKPVTLSCSQTLNHNVMYWYQQKSSQAPKLLFHYYDKDFNNEADTPDNFQSRRPNTSFCFLDIRSPGLGDTAMYLCATSPWGEFLSSYNEQFFGPGTRLTVL.